This entry features one TCR beta chain sequence. The data were obtained in a study of cytomegalovirus exposure and HLA in healthy donors. This CDR3 has 17 amino acids. V was trimmed by 4 bases and J by 0 bases, leaving 17 bases between them. The germline V gene encodes CDR1 SGHRS and CDR2 YFSETQ. It was with 60 Vbeta and 13 Jbeta primers that the PCR ran. Only in-frame clones appear in the TCRdb table, and some are missing; sequencing was by immunoSEQ multiplex PCR. In the table there are approximately 180,000 clones, over 75% of which are singletons. Sequencing used PBMCs. This sequence originates from a girl less than two years old in good health and CMV-seronegative. The V gene is TRBV5-1, the J gene TRBJ2-1, with D possibly being TRBD2 (5 bases). CDR3 residues: CASSLNLAFSSYNEQFF. CDR3 sequence (DNA): TGCGCCAGCAGCCTTAACCTAGCTTTTAGCTCCTACAATGAGCAGTTCTTC. The full variable domain, with the rest looked up from reference TRBV5-1 and TRBJ2-1, is KAGVTQTPRYLIKTRGQQVTLSCSPISGHRSVSWYQQTPGQGLQFLFEYFSETQRNKGNFPGRFSGRQFSNSRSEMNVSTLELGDSALYLCASSLNLAFSSYNEQFFGPGTRLTVL.